Listed below are T cell receptor beta chains from one sample, sequenced in a study of T-cell reconstitution after alpha-beta-depleted transplantation in children. Using its own MiXCR run on the PCR reads, TCRdb lists one record per CDR3 protein. Here the sample spans approximately 980,000 distinct CDR3 sequences, 25% to 30% being singletons. The sequencing used PBMCs, mostly from graft donor cells, collected 360 days after TCRalphabeta/CD19-depleted stem cell transplant. Receptor source: a boy in the first two years of life who had a stem cell transplant for SCID, so the T cells may come from the graft donor. CDR3s include the opening cysteine and the closing phenylalanine or tryptophan.

J gene | V gene | CDR3 length | CDR3 protein
TRBJ2-3 | TRBV12-3/TRBV12-4 | 14 | CASIIAGIWDTQYF
TRBJ1-1 | TRBV18 | 16 | CASSPMSRGANTEAFF
TRBJ1-1 | TRBV7-9 | 15 | CASSGGWSANTEAFF
TRBJ2-7 | TRBV19 | 18 | CASSTTLIAKRHSYEQYF
TRBJ2-3 | TRBV7-8 | 17 | CASSPRTSGGSTDTQYF
TRBJ2-7 | TRBV12-3/TRBV12-4 | 14 | CASSLLLGPLGQYF
TRBJ1-2 | TRBV7-6 | 15 | CASSLLPAGENGYTF
TRBJ2-2 | TRBV27 | 13 | CASSFARPGELFF
TRBJ1-4 | TRBV4-2 | 17 | CASSQDGSEPGQEKLFF
TRBJ2-3 | TRBV5-1 | 15 | CASSLGLKRTDTQYF
TRBJ2-7 | TRBV6-2/TRBV6-3 | 14 | CASSYSGRDHEQYF
TRBJ2-1 | TRBV6-1 | 16 | CASSITGGRSYNEQFF
TRBJ2-3 | TRBV12-3/TRBV12-4 | 17 | CASSLNQASGCSDTQYF
TRBJ2-1 | TRBV7-3 | 15 | CASRAVGGKGGEQFF
TRBJ2-2 | TRBV12-3/TRBV12-4 | 15 | CASLRTASNTGELFF
TRBJ2-3 | TRBV15 | 15 | CATSHTKTGPDTQYF
TRBJ2-1 | TRBV29-1 | 13 | CSVDGRTYNEQFF
TRBJ2-7 | TRBV28 | 14 | CASSWDRGTRWQYF
TRBJ1-1 | TRBV5-1 | 14 | CASRSRVGGTEAFF
TRBJ2-5 | TRBV9 | 15 | CASSVASLLQETQYF
TRBJ2-3 | TRBV20-1 | 12 | CSAKKRATRGYF
TRBJ1-6 | TRBV4-1 | 12 | CASSQVGSPLHF
TRBJ1-1 | TRBV5-1 | 15 | CASSLGKGSNTEAFF
TRBJ1-3 | TRBV20-1 | 14 | CSASAGVGGNTIYF
TRBJ2-7 | TRBV7-2 | 16 | CASNLWTGGKSYEQYF
TRBJ2-7 | TRBV7-2 | 12 | CASSLARYEQYF
TRBJ2-7 | TRBV5-1 | 15 | CASSLVGPNAYEQYF